A selection of T cell receptor beta chains follows, all from one sample in a study of blood T cell repertoires in COVID-19. TCRdb's table, derived via immunoSEQ multiplex PCR, lists solely in-frame clones and lacks some. In the table there are approximately 65,000 clones, roughly 80% of which are singletons. The source material was PBMCs or T cells enriched from blood (not recorded which). The origin of the receptors is a middle-aged woman with acute COVID-19. Both conserved end residues are part of each CDR3. D genes are given only for firm matches. Size is stated for part of the rows, as once, few or many counts, or as a class when the clone is expanded.

clone size	D gene	V gene	J gene	CDR3 protein	CDR3 DNA
-	-	TRBV6-5	TRBJ2-5	CASKGPGRETQYF	TGTGCCAGCAAGGGGCCGGGGAGGGAGACCCAGTACTTC
-	-	TRBV4-1	TRBJ1-6	CASRPTGGSPLHF	TGCGCCAGCAGACCGACAGGCGGTTCACCCCTCCACTTT
once	-	TRBV3-1/TRBV3-2	TRBJ1-6	CASSQGADSPLHF	TGTGCCAGCAGCCAAGGGGCAGATTCACCCCTCCACTTT
-	-	TRBV28	TRBJ1-3	CASSLSEGGRNTIYF	TGTGCCAGCAGTTTATCGGAAGGGGGAAGAAACACCATATATTTT
-	-	TRBV1	TRBJ2-1	CTSSREYQQFF	TGCACCAGCAGCCGGGAGTACCAGCAGTTCTTC
-	-	TRBV12-3/TRBV12-4	TRBJ2-5	CASLAGETQYF	TGTGCCAGTCTTGCGGGGGAGACCCAGTACTTC
-	TRBD2	TRBV4-1	TRBJ2-5	CASSQGTRETQYF	TGCGCCAGCAGCCAAGGGACTAGGGAGACCCAGTACTTC
-	TRBD2	TRBV11-3	TRBJ2-3	CASSRGTSGSTDTQYF	TGTGCCAGCAGCCGAGGGACTAGCGGAAGCACAGATACGCAGTATTTT
-	TRBD2	TRBV27	TRBJ2-7	CASSSGTSGAYEQYF	TGTGCCAGCAGTTCCGGGACTAGCGGGGCCTACGAGCAGTACTTC
-	-	TRBV19	TRBJ1-2	CASGGSTPDWGYTF	TGTGCCAGTGGGGGCAGCACTCCGGACTGGGGCTACACCTTC
-	TRBD2	TRBV24-1	TRBJ2-2	CATSDGRGVPPGELFF	TGTGCCACCAGTGATGGCCGGGGGGTCCCGCCCGGGGAGCTGTTTTTT
once	TRBD2	TRBV2	TRBJ2-1	CASRGAGSYNEQFF	TGTGCCAGCAGGGGAGCGGGAAGTTACAATGAGCAGTTCTTC
-	-	TRBV7-9	TRBJ2-1	CASSLGAKVNEQFF	TGTGCCAGCAGCTTAGGGGCCAAGGTCAATGAGCAGTTCTTC
-	-	TRBV9	TRBJ2-7	CASSPDSLEEQYF	TGTGCCAGCAGCCCAGACAGTTTGGAGGAGCAGTACTTC
once	TRBD1	TRBV3-1/TRBV3-2	TRBJ1-2	CASSQDKGALLADYGYTF	TGTGCCAGCAGCCAAGACAAGGGGGCGCTTCTTGCTGACTATGGCTACACCTTC
-	-	TRBV28	TRBJ1-6	CASSLPNPLDSPLHF	TGTGCCAGCAGTTTACCCAACCCCCTAGATTCACCCCTCCACTTT
-	-	TRBV24-1	TRBJ2-5	CATSDPLGTQYF	TGTGCCACCAGTGATCCCCTCGGGACCCAGTACTTC
-	TRBD2	TRBV27	TRBJ2-1	CASSSGTSGYSYNEQFF	TGTGCCAGCAGTTCTGGGACTAGCGGATATAGCTACAATGAGCAGTTCTTC
-	-	TRBV19	TRBJ1-4	CASSIPGPNEKLFF	TGTGCCAGTAGTATTCCGGGTCCAAATGAAAAACTGTTTTTT
once	-	TRBV21-1	TRBJ2-4	CASRTWASGVYDLAKNIQYF	TGTGCCAGCAGGACGTGGGCTAGCGGCGTTTATGACCTAGCCAAAAACATTCAGTACTTC
-	-	TRBV21-1	TRBJ2-7	CASSRHSREPPYEQYF	TGTGCCAGCAGCAGACACTCCAGGGAACCCCCCTACGAGCAGTACTTC
-	-	TRBV4-1	TRBJ2-5	CASSLHTGEETQYF	TGCGCCAGCAGCCTACATACCGGGGAAGAGACCCAGTACTTC
-	-	TRBV7-3	TRBJ2-3	CASSSTGAADTQYF	TGTGCCAGCAGCTCAACGGGAGCCGCAGATACGCAGTATTTT
-	-	TRBV5-1	TRBJ1-4	CASSDTATNEKLFF	TGCGCCAGCAGCGACACTGCAACTAATGAAAAACTGTTTTTT
-	-	TRBV18	TRBJ1-5	CASSGGQDNQPQHF	TGTGCCAGCTCGGGGGGGCAGGACAATCAGCCCCAGCATTTT
once	TRBD1	TRBV10-3	TRBJ1-1	CAIRLDREAEAFF	TGTGCCATCAGATTGGACAGGGAGGCTGAAGCTTTCTTT
-	-	TRBV24-1	TRBJ2-5	CATSDASKGEKETQYF	TGTGCCACCAGTGATGCCTCCAAGGGGGAGAAAGAGACCCAGTACTTC
-	-	TRBV18	TRBJ2-1	CASSPVPQAEQFF	TGTGCCAGCTCACCAGTTCCTCAAGCAGAGCAGTTCTTC
medium-sized	-	TRBV7-9	TRBJ2-2	CASSSVMSTGELFF	TGTGCCAGCAGCTCGGTAATGAGCACCGGGGAGCTGTTTTTT
once	-	TRBV3-1/TRBV3-2	TRBJ1-1	CASTEAMGPGNTEAFF	TGTGCCAGCACCGAAGCGATGGGGCCAGGGAACACTGAAGCTTTCTTT
-	TRBD2	TRBV27	TRBJ2-5	CASSLGLAGGQETQYF	TGTGCCAGCAGTTTAGGTTTGGCGGGGGGGCAAGAGACCCAGTACTTC
-	-	TRBV28	TRBJ2-2	CASSSRVKEAGELFF	TGTGCCAGCAGTTCCCGGGTTAAGGAGGCCGGGGAGCTGTTTTTT
-	-	TRBV18	TRBJ1-3	CASSQEKTVTGNTIYF	TGTGCCAGCTCGCAAGAAAAGACAGTGACTGGAAACACCATATATTTT
-	-	TRBV5-4	TRBJ2-2	CASNSQGMGTGELFF	TGTGCCAGCAATTCCCAGGGGATGGGGACCGGGGAGCTGTTTTTT
few	-	TRBV27	TRBJ1-2	CASSSRDSYGYTF	TGTGCCAGCAGTTCCCGGGACTCATATGGCTACACCTTC